The sample holds a few counts of the clone carrying this TCR beta chain. Its antigen is not identified. CDR1 MNHEY and CDR2 SVGAGI come from the germline V gene. The CDR3 contains 21 residues. With V trimmed by 0 bases and J by 0 bases, 12 bases remained unmatched. These data are taken from a study of vaccination and CD4 T cells after COVID-19. Researchers used the Oncomine TCR Beta short-read assay to sequence DNA from cultured CD4+ T cells. Using its own MiXCR run on the PCR reads, TCRdb lists one record per CDR3 protein. The sample shows 6,000 to 8,000 distinct CDR3 sequences, 35% to 40% of them seen only once. The treatment is: roughly 10-day PBMC culture with coronavirus spike peptide pools or control peptides (ViraFEST assay). During the years 2011-2018, before the COVID-19 pandemic, the unexposed donor's CD4+ T cells were collected.

The source material was CD4+ T cells from blood, cultured in vitro. This chain joins TRBV6-5 and TRBJ2-1; 12 nucleotides agree with TRBD2. The source of this sequence is a human donor in good health. The CDR3 loop reads CASSYSIGGTSGSSSYNEQFF. In nucleotides, the CDR3 is TGTGCCAGCAGTTACTCGATCGGAGGGACTAGCGGGTCCAGCTCCTACAATGAGCAGTTCTTC.